This T cell receptor beta chain was found in a study of blood T cell repertoires in COVID-19. For the study at large: Donors in the United States, Italy and Spain gave samples during acute or convalescent COVID-19.

The length of the CDR3 is 13 residues. V lost 7 bases, J lost 3 bases, and 13 bases lay in between. The germline V gene encodes CDR1 SNHLY and CDR2 FYNNEI. Authors' processing steps: For nucleated cells, counts were estimated from reference gene primer amplification. The repertoire was sequenced with immunoSEQ multiplex PCR; TCRdb's copy has only in-frame clones and lacks some. Clonal size and the V and J genes are those of that table, whereas D and trimming came from the DNA. The table shows approximately 100,000 clones, with approximately 84% occurring only once. This sequence joins TRBV2 and TRBJ2-7; a weak D match, TRBD1 (5 bases). The origin of this receptor is a woman aged 60 to 75 with acute or convalescent COVID-19. Sequencing was performed on peripheral blood. The CDR3 DNA reads as TGTGCCAGCACCTCGGACACTGACTACGAGCAGTACTTC. Its translation is CASTSDTDYEQYF.